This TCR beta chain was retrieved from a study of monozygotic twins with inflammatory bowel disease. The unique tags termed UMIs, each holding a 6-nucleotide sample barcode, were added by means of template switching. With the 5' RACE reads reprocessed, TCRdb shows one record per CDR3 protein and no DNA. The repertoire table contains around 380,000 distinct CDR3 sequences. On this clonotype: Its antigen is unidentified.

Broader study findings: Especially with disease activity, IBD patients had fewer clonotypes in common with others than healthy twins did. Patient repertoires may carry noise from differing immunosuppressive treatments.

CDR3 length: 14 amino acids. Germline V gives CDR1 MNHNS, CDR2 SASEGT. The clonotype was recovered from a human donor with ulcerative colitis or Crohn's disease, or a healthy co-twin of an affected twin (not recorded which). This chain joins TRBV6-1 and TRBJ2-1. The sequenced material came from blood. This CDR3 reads CASSPAGNHNEQFF.